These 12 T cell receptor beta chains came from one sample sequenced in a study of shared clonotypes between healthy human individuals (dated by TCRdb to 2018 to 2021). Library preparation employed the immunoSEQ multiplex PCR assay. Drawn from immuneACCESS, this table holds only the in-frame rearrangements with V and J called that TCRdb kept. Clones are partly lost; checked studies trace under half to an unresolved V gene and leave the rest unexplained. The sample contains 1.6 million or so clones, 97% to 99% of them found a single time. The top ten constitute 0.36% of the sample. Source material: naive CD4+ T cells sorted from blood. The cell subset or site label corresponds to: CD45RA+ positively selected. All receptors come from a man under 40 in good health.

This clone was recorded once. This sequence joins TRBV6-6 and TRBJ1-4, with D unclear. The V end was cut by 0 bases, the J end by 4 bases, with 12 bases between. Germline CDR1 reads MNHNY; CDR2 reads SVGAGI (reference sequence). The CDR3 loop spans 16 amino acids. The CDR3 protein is CASSYSRDGGNEKLFF. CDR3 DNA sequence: TGTGCCAGCAGTTACTCCAGAGATGGTGGTAATGAAAAACTGTTTTTT.

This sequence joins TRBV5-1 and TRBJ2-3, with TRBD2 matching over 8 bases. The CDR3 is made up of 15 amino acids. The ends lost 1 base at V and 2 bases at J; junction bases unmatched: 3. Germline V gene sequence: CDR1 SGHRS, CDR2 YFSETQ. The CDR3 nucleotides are TGCGCCAGCAGCTTGTTTAGCGGGACCACAGATACGCAGTATTTT. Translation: CASSLFSGTTDTQYF.

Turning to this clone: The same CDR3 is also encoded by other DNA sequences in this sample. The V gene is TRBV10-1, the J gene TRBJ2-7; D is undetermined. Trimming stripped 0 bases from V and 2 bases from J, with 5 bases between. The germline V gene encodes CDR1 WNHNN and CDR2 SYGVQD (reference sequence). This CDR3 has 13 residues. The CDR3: CASSESGTYEQYF. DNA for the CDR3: TGCGCCAGCAGTGAGTCTGGAACCTACGAGCAGTACTTC.

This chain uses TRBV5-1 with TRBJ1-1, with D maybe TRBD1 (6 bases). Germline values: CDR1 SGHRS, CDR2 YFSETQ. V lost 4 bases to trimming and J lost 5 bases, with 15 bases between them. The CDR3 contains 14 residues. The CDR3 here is CASSPMTGMTEAFF. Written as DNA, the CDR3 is TGCGCCAGCAGCCCCATGACAGGTATGACTGAAGCTTTCTTT.

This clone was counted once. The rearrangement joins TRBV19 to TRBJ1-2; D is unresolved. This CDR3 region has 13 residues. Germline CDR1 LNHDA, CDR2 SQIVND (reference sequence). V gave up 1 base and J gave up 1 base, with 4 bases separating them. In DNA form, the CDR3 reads TGTGCCAGTAGTATAGGGCTTAACTATGGCTACACCTTC. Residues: CASSIGLNYGYTF.

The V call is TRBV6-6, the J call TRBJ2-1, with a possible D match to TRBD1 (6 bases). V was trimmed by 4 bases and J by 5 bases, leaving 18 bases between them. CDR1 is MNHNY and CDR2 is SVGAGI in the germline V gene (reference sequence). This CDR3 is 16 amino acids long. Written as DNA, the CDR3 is TGTGCCAGCAGTTGGTCCGCAGGGTCAGGGGACAATGAGCAGTTCTTC. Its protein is CASSWSAGSGDNEQFF.

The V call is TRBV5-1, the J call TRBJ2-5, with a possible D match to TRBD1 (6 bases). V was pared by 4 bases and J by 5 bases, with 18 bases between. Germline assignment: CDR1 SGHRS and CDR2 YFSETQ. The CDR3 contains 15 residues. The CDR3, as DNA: TGCGCCAGCAGCGGGCAGGGGCACGCCGGGGAGACCCAGTACTTC. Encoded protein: CASSGQGHAGETQYF. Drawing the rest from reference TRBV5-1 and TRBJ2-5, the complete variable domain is KAGVTQTPRYLIKTRGQQVTLSCSPISGHRSVSWYQQTPGQGLQFLFEYFSETQRNKGNFPGRFSGRQFSNSRSEMNVSTLELGDSALYLCASSGQGHAGETQYFGPGTRLLVL.

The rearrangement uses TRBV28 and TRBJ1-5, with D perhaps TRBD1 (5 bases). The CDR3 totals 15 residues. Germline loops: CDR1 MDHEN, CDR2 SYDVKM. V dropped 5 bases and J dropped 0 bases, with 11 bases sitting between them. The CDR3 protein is CASSPPGNSNQPQHF. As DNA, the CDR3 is TGTGCCAGCAGTCCTCCAGGGAATAGCAATCAGCCCCAGCATTTT.

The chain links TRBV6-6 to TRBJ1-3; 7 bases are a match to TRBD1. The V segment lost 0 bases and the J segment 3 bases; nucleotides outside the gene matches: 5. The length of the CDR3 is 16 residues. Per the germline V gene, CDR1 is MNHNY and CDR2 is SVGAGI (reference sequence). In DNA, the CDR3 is TGTGCCAGCAGTTACTCGGGAAACAGGGGTGGAAACACCATATATTTT. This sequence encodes CASSYSGNRGGNTIYF.

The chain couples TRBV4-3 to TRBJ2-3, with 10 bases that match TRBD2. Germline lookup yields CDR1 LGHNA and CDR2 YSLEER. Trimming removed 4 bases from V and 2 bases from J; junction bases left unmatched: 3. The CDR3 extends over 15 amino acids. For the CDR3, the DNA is TGCGCCAGCAGCCCAGGACTAGCGGACACAGATACGCAGTATTTT. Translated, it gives CASSPGLADTDTQYF.

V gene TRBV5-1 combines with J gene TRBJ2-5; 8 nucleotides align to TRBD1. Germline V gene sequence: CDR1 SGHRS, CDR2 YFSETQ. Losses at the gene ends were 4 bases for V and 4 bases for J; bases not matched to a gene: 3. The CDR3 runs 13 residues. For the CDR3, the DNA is TGCGCCAGCAGCCCAGGGGGCCGAGAGACCCAGTACTTC. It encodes CASSPGGRETQYF.

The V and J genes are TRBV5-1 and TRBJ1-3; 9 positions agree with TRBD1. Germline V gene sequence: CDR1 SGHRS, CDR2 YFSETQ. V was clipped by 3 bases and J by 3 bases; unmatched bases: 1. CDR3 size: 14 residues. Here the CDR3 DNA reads TGCGCCAGCAGCTCGGACAGGGGTGGAAACACCATATATTTT. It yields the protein CASSSDRGGNTIYF.